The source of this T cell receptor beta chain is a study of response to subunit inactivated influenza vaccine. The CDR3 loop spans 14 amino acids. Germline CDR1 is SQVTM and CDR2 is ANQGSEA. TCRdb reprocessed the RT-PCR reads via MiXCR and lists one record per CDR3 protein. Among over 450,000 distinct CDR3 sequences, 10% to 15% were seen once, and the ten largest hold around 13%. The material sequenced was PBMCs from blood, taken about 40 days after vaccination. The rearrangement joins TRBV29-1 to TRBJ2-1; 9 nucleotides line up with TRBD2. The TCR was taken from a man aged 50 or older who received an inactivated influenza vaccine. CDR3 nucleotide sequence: TGCAGTTTTGGGAGATGGACTAGCGAACGTGAGCAGTTCTTC. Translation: CSFGRWTSEREQFF.